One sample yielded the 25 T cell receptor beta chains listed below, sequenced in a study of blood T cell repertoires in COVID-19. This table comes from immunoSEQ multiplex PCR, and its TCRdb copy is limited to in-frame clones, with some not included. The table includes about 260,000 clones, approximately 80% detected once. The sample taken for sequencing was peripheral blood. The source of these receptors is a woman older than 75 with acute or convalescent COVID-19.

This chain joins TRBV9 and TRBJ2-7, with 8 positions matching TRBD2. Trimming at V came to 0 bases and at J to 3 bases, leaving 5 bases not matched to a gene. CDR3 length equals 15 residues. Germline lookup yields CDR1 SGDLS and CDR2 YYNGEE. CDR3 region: CASSVGGTRSYEQYF. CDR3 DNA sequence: TGTGCCAGCAGCGTAGGGGGGACTAGGAGCTACGAGCAGTACTTC.

The CDR3 DNA reads TGTGCCAGCAGCTTGATGCAGGGTGGGCACACTGAAGCTTTCTTT. Translation gives CASSLMQGGHTEAFF. The chain links TRBV5-4 to TRBJ1-1; a weak D match, TRBD1 (5 bases). The germline CDR1 and CDR2 sequences are SGHNT and YYREEE (reference sequence). V gave up 1 base and J gave up 3 bases, with 13 bases separating them. The CDR3 extends over 15 amino acids.

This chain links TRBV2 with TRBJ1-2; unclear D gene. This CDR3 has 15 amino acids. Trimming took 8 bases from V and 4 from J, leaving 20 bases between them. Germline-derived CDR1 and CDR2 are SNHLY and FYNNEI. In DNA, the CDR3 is TGTGCCAGCCGTAAAAGGGCGGACTTGTCCTATGGCTACACCTTC. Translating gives CASRKRADLSYGYTF.

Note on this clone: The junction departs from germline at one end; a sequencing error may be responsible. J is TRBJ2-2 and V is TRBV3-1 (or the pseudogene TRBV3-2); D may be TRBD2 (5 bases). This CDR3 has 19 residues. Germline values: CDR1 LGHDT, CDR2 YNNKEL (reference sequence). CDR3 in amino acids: CANSQDKELGPPGTGELFF. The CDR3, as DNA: TGTGCCAACAGCCAAGACAAAGAACTCGGCCCACCGGGGACCGGGGAGCTGTTTTTT.

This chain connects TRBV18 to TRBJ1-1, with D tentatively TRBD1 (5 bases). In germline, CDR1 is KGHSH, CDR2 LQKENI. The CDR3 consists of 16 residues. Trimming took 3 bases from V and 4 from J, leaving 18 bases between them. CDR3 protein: CASSPNWGRVGTEAFF. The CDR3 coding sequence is TGTGCCAGCTCACCCAATTGGGGCAGGGTGGGCACTGAAGCTTTCTTT.

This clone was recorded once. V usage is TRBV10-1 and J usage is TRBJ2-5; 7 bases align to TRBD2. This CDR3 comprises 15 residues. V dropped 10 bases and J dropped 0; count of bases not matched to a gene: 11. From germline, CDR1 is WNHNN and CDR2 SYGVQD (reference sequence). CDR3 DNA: TGCGCCATCCTTAAGTCGCGGGAGTACCAAGAGACCCAGTACTTC. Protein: CAILKSREYQETQYF.

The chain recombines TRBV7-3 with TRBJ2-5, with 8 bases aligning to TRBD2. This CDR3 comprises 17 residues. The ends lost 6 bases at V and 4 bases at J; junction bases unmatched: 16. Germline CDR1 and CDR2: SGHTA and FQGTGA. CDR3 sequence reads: CASSAGTTAGDSETQYF. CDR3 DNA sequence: TGTGCCAGCAGTGCCGGGACTACAGCGGGAGATTCAGAGACCCAGTACTTC.

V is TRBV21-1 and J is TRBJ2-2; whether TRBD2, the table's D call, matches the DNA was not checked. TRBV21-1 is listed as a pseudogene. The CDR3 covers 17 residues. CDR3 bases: TGTGCCAGCAGCAAAGGGAGGACTAGCGGGGGACCCGGGGAGCTGTTTTTT. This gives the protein CASSKGRTSGGPGELFF.

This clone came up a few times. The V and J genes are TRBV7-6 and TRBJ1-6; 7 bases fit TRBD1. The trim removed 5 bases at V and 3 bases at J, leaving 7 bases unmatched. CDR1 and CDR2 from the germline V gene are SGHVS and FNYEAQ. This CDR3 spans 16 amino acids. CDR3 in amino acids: CASSPQGSGYNSPLHF. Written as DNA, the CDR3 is TGTGCCAGCAGCCCACAGGGGTCGGGCTATAATTCACCCCTCCACTTT.

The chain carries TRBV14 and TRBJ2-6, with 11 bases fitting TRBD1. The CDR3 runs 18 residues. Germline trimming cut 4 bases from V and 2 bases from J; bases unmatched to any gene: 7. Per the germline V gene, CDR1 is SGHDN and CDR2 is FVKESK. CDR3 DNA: TGTGCCAGCAGCCCCTGGACAGGGGGCGACCCTGGGGCCAACGTCCTGACTTTC. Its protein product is CASSPWTGGDPGANVLTF.

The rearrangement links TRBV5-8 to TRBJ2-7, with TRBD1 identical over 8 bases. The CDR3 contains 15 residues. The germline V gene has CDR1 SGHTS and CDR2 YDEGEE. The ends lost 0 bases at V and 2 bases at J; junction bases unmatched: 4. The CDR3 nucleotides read TGTGCCAGCAGCTTGGCCGGGACAGGAGCCTACGAGCAGTACTTC. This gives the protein CASSLAGTGAYEQYF.

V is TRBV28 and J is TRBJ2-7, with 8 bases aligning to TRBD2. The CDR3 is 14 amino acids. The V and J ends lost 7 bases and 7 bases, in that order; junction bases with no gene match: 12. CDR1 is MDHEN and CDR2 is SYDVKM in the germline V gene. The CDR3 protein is CASIGARGAGEQYF. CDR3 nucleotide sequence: TGTGCCAGCATCGGGGCGCGGGGGGCGGGGGAGCAGTACTTC.

CDR3 region: CASSLAALAGGNDEQFF. The CDR3 DNA is TGTGCCAGCAGCTTGGCCGCACTAGCGGGAGGGAACGATGAGCAGTTCTTC. This rearrangement joins TRBV5-8 to TRBJ2-1; 13 bases line up with TRBD2. Germline V CDR1 and CDR2: SGHTS, YDEGEE. Losses at the gene ends were 0 bases for V and 8 bases for J; bases not matched to a gene: 8. This CDR3 has 17 amino acids. Drawing the rest from reference TRBV5-8 and TRBJ2-1, the complete variable domain is EAGVTQSPTHLIKTRGQQATLRCSPISGHTSVYWYQQALGLGLQFLLWYDEGEERNRGNFPPRFSGRQFPNYSSELNVNALELEDSALYLCASSLAALAGGNDEQFFGPGTRLTVL.

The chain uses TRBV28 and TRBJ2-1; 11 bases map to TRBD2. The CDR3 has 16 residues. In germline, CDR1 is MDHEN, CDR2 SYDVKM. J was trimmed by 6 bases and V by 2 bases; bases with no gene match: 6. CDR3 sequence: CASSLRLAGGRNEQFF. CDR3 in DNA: TGTGCCAGCAGTTTACGCTTAGCGGGAGGGCGCAATGAGCAGTTCTTC.

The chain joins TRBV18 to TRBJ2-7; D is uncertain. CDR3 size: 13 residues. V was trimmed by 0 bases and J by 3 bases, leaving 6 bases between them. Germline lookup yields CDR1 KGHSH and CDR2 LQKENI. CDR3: CASSPPRSYEQYF. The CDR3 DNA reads TGTGCCAGCTCACCACCGAGGAGCTACGAGCAGTACTTC.

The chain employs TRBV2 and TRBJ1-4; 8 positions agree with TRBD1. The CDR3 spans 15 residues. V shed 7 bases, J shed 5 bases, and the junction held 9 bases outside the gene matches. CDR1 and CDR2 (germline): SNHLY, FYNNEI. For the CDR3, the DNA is TGTGCCAGCAAACCTGACAGGGGTAGGAATGAAAAACTGTTTTTT. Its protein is CASKPDRGRNEKLFF.

The CDR3 DNA sequence: TGTGCCAGCTCACCGGGACAGTACCAAGAGACCCAGTACTTC. Protein: CASSPGQYQETQYF. This chain joins TRBV18 and TRBJ2-5, with 7 positions matching TRBD1. This CDR3 has 14 residues. The germline gives CDR1 KGHSH, CDR2 LQKENI. Trimming cost V 3 bases and J 0 bases; bases outside gene matches: 1.

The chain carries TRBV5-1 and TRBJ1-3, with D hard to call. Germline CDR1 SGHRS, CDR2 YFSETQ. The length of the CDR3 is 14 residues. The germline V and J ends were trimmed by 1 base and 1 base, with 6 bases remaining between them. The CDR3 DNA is TGCGCCAGCAGCTTGAGTAGTTCTGGAAACACCATATATTTT. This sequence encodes CASSLSSSGNTIYF.

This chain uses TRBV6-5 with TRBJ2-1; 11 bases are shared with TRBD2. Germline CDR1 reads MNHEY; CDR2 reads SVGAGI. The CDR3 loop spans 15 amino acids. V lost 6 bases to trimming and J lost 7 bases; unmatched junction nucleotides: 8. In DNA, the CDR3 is TGTGCCAGCAGAGGCCTAGCGGGGGGTCGAAATGAGCAGTTCTTC. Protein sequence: CASRGLAGGRNEQFF.

For the CDR3, the DNA is TGTGCCAGCAGTGACCGGGGGGAGCAGTACTTC. Translating it yields CASSDRGEQYF. V and J are TRBV6-6 and TRBJ2-7, with D tentatively TRBD2 (6 bases). The germline CDR1 and CDR2 sequences are MNHNY and SVGAGI (reference sequence). The CDR3 is made up of 11 amino acids. V lost 5 bases and J lost 7, with 9 bases in between.

CDR3 sequence reads: CASSRSISGGNEKLFF. The CDR3 DNA sequence: TGTGCCAGCTCACGCTCAATAAGTGGGGGCAATGAAAAACTGTTTTTT. The rearrangement links TRBV18 to TRBJ1-4, with D possibly being TRBD1 (6 bases). Germline values: CDR1 KGHSH, CDR2 LQKENI. Trimming took 4 bases from V and 5 from J, leaving 17 bases between them. This CDR3 comprises 16 residues.

The CDR3 DNA reads TGCAGCGTACCCAGGACTAGCGGGAGGGCTGGTGATACGCAGTATTTT. This encodes CSVPRTSGRAGDTQYF. This chain joins TRBV29-1 and TRBJ2-3; TRBD2 agrees at 15 bases. The germline CDR1 and CDR2 sequences are SQVTM and ANQGSEA. CDR3 length: 16 amino acids. The V and J ends lost 6 bases and 6 bases, in that order; junction bases with no gene match: 10.

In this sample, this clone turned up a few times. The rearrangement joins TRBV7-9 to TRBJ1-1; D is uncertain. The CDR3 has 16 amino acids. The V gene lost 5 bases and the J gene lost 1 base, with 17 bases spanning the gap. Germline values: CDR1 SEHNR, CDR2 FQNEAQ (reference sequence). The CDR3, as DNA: TGTGCCAGCAGCGGCAATGCCCAAATTAAGAACACTGAAGCTTTCTTT. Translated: CASSGNAQIKNTEAFF.

CDR3 amino acids: CASSSNFGTGGKIGELFF. CDR3 nucleotide sequence: TGTGCCAGCAGCTCCAATTTTGGGACAGGGGGCAAGATCGGGGAGCTGTTTTTT. V is TRBV11-3 and J is TRBJ2-2, with TRBD1 matching over 12 bases. In germline, CDR1 is SGHNT, CDR2 YENEEA. V lost 4 bases to trimming and J lost 7 bases; unmatched junction nucleotides: 13. The CDR3 length is 18 residues.

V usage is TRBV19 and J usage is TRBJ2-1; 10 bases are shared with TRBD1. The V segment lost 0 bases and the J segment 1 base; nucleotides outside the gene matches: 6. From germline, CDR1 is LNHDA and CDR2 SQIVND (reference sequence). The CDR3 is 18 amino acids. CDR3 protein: CASSIENPGQGSYNEQFF. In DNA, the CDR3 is TGTGCCAGTAGTATAGAGAACCCGGGACAGGGGTCCTACAATGAGCAGTTCTTC.